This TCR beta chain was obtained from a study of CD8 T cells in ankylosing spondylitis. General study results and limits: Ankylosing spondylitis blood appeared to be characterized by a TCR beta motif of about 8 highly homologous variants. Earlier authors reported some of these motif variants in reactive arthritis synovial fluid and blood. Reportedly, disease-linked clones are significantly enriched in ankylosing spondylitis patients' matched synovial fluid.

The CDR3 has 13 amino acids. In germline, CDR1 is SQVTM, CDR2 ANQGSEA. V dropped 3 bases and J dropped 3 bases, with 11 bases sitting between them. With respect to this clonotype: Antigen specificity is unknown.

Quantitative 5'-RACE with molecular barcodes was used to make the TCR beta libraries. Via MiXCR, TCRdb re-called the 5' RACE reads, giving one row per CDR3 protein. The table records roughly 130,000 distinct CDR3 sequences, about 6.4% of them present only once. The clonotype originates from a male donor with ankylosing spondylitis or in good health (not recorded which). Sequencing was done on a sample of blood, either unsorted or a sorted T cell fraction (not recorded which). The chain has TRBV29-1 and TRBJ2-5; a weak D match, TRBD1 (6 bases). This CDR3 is CSVDGDTKETQYF. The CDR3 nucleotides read TGCAGCGTTGATGGGGACACCAAAGAGACCCAGTACTTC.